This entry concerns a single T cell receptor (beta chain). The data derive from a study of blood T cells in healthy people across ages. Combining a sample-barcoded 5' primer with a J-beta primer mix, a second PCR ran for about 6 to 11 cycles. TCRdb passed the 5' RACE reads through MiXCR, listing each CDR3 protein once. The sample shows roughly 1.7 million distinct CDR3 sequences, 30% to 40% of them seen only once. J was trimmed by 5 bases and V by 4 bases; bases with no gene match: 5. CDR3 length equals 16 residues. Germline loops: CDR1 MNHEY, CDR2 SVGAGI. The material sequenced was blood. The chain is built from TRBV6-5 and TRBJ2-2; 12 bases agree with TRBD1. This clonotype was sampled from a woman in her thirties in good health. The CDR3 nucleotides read TGTGCCAGCAGTTCACGGGACAGGGGGCTAACCGGGGAGCTGTTTTTT. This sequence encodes CASSSRDRGLTGELFF.